These T cell receptor beta chains were read from a single sample in a study of shared clonotypes between healthy human individuals. Produced via immunoSEQ multiplex PCR; TCRdb's table is partial and in-frame only. The sample includes a few hundred thousand clones, about 97% of them seen just once. The sample comprised naive CD4+ T cells sorted from blood. The source is a woman aged 30 to 39 in good health. Each CDR3 is given without its conserved first and last residue. Rows may omit the clone size; those that give it use once, few, many or a size class.

j_call: TRBJ2-7; v_call: TRBV27; clone_size: -; cdr3_aa: ASSFGQGIGEQY
j_call: TRBJ2-6; v_call: TRBV28; clone_size: -; cdr3_aa: ASSSGGTGANVLT
j_call: TRBJ2-1; v_call: TRBV7-6; clone_size: -; cdr3_aa: ASSPEGDTYNEQF
j_call: TRBJ2-1; v_call: TRBV30; clone_size: -; cdr3_aa: AWSVRRDEQF
j_call: TRBJ1-1; v_call: TRBV10-3; clone_size: -; cdr3_aa: AIQLEEDTEAF
j_call: TRBJ1-1; v_call: TRBV10-2; clone_size: -; cdr3_aa: ASTIWGYTEAF
j_call: TRBJ2-1; v_call: TRBV5-1; clone_size: -; cdr3_aa: ASSLETGTYNEQF
j_call: TRBJ2-3; v_call: TRBV9; clone_size: -; cdr3_aa: ASSVAVGGAQDTQY
j_call: TRBJ2-7; v_call: TRBV11-2; clone_size: -; cdr3_aa: ASSLARGIAYEQY
j_call: TRBJ1-6; v_call: TRBV9; clone_size: -; cdr3_aa: ASSVNDGVNSPLH
j_call: TRBJ2-1; v_call: TRBV15; clone_size: -; cdr3_aa: ATSKTGGSYNEQF
j_call: TRBJ2-4; v_call: TRBV5-1; clone_size: -; cdr3_aa: ASSLTGDSTKNIQY
j_call: TRBJ2-5; v_call: TRBV7-8; clone_size: -; cdr3_aa: ASSRGTGGTETQY
j_call: TRBJ2-1; v_call: TRBV5-1; clone_size: -; cdr3_aa: ASSSVRTSGGNEQF
j_call: TRBJ2-5; v_call: TRBV28; clone_size: -; cdr3_aa: ASEGGAQETQY
j_call: TRBJ2-1; v_call: TRBV28; clone_size: once; cdr3_aa: ASRSQREGGDEQF
j_call: TRBJ2-6; v_call: TRBV29-1; clone_size: -; cdr3_aa: SAGQSSGANVLT
j_call: TRBJ2-4; v_call: TRBV27; clone_size: -; cdr3_aa: ASSLLGGSDIQY
j_call: TRBJ2-5; v_call: TRBV7-8; clone_size: -; cdr3_aa: ASSLGNGAETQY
j_call: TRBJ1-1; v_call: TRBV11-3; clone_size: -; cdr3_aa: ASSLVVNTEAF
j_call: TRBJ1-5; v_call: TRBV5-8; clone_size: -; cdr3_aa: ASSSGRPSNQPQH
j_call: TRBJ2-2; v_call: TRBV15; clone_size: -; cdr3_aa: ATSREGTNTGELF
j_call: TRBJ2-5; v_call: TRBV7-8; clone_size: -; cdr3_aa: ASSPQWGAQETQY
j_call: TRBJ2-2; v_call: TRBV7-8; clone_size: -; cdr3_aa: ASSLQRRLPWGTGELF
j_call: TRBJ2-2; v_call: TRBV4-1; clone_size: -; cdr3_aa: ASSQVDGKHTGELF
j_call: TRBJ2-2; v_call: TRBV18; clone_size: -; cdr3_aa: ASSTQEVGELF
j_call: TRBJ1-5; v_call: TRBV29-1; clone_size: -; cdr3_aa: SVGDGNQPQH
j_call: TRBJ2-3; v_call: TRBV19; clone_size: -; cdr3_aa: ATSPTHSTDTQY
j_call: TRBJ2-5; v_call: TRBV30; clone_size: -; cdr3_aa: AWERGKLETQY
j_call: TRBJ1-2; v_call: TRBV28; clone_size: -; cdr3_aa: ASSFGSSYGYT
j_call: -; v_call: TRBV4-1; clone_size: -; cdr3_aa: ASSLTGKPGSYEQY
j_call: TRBJ1-1; v_call: TRBV5-1; clone_size: -; cdr3_aa: ASSFTRDRGLNEAF
j_call: TRBJ1-2; v_call: TRBV10-3; clone_size: -; cdr3_aa: AISEFVGQGAYGYT
j_call: TRBJ1-6; v_call: TRBV4-2; clone_size: -; cdr3_aa: ASSQALGDRVSPLH
j_call: TRBJ1-6; v_call: TRBV5-8; clone_size: -; cdr3_aa: ASSFRDRGSPLH
j_call: TRBJ2-7; v_call: TRBV6-1; clone_size: once; cdr3_aa: ASTTDSSYEQY
j_call: TRBJ2-1; v_call: TRBV5-6; clone_size: -; cdr3_aa: ASSFPPGQRPFVEQF
j_call: TRBJ2-3; v_call: TRBV11-1; clone_size: -; cdr3_aa: ASSFNPGGNTDTQY
j_call: TRBJ1-2; v_call: TRBV29-1; clone_size: -; cdr3_aa: SVGTVYGYT
j_call: TRBJ2-7; v_call: TRBV18; clone_size: -; cdr3_aa: ASSLRHAGTYEQY
j_call: TRBJ2-7; v_call: TRBV2; clone_size: -; cdr3_aa: ASSEWAATYEQY
j_call: TRBJ1-1; v_call: TRBV20-1; clone_size: -; cdr3_aa: SAKGDTEAF
j_call: TRBJ2-1; v_call: TRBV7-3; clone_size: -; cdr3_aa: ASSPNGIAGVTDNEQF
j_call: TRBJ1-3; v_call: TRBV28; clone_size: once; cdr3_aa: ASSEPGKRNTIY
j_call: TRBJ2-5; v_call: TRBV5-1; clone_size: once; cdr3_aa: ASRYGQEAETQY
j_call: TRBJ2-5; v_call: TRBV6-1; clone_size: -; cdr3_aa: ASKLTSGSETQY
j_call: TRBJ2-7; v_call: TRBV5-4; clone_size: -; cdr3_aa: ASSSTPLGTSAYEQY
j_call: TRBJ1-2; v_call: TRBV11-2; clone_size: -; cdr3_aa: ASSVDPEGWRGYT
j_call: TRBJ1-1; v_call: TRBV29-1; clone_size: -; cdr3_aa: SVVLGVQAF
j_call: TRBJ1-2; v_call: TRBV27; clone_size: once; cdr3_aa: ASSLSSGQAYGYT
j_call: TRBJ2-3; v_call: TRBV5-1; clone_size: -; cdr3_aa: ASSPSGTYTDTQY
j_call: TRBJ2-7; v_call: TRBV5-1; clone_size: -; cdr3_aa: ASSPGDGYEQY
j_call: TRBJ2-1; v_call: TRBV11-2; clone_size: -; cdr3_aa: ASSLAPGSYNEQF